This TCR beta chain was captured by sequencing in a study of blood T cell repertoires in COVID-19. The CDR3 covers 13 residues. Germline values: CDR1 MRHNA, CDR2 SNTAGT. V lost 5 bases to trimming and J lost 2 bases; unmatched junction nucleotides: 1. Profiled with immunoSEQ multiplex PCR; TCRdb holds only in-frame clones, not every one. The data show about 240,000 clones, approximately 86% seen once. This rearrangement joins TRBV6-4 to TRBJ1-2, with 8 bases identical to TRBD1. Material: peripheral blood. The TCR was taken from a woman in her 50s with COVID-19, enrolled during active disease. The CDR3 is CASSPGGNYGYTF. CDR3 coding DNA: TGTGCCAGCAGTCCAGGGGGCAACTATGGCTACACCTTC.